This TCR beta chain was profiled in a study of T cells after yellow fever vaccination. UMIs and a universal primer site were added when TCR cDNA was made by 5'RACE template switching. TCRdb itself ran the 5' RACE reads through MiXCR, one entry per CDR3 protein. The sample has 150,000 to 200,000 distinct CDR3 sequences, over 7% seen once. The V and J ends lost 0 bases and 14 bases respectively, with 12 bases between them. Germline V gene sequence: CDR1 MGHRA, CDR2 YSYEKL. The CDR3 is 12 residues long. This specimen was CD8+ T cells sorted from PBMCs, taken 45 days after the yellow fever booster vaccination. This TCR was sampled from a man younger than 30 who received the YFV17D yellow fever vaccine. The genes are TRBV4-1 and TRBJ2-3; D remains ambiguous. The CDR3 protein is CASSQDWVVPYF. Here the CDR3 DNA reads TGCGCCAGCAGCCAAGATTGGGTAGTTCCGTATTTT.